This entry describes one TCR beta chain. Its antigen is not identified. This entry belongs to a study of response to subunit inactivated influenza vaccine. TCRdb independently ran MiXCR on the RT-PCR reads; one entry per CDR3 protein. Here the sample spans more than 150,000 distinct CDR3 sequences, around a tenth being singletons. Overall study results and limits: It was the authors' suggestion that each seasonal influenza vaccination recruits few new T cells.

The sequence was collected from a man between 50 and 75 years old who received an inactivated influenza vaccine. Sample: CD8+ T cells sorted from PBMCs, taken roughly 24 months after vaccination.

In DNA form, the CDR3 reads TGTGCCAGCAGCGGGGGAGACGAGCAGTACTTC. The encoded protein is CASSGGDEQYF. The chain carries TRBV7-9 and TRBJ2-7; D assignment may be TRBD1 or TRBD2 (5 bases each). The germline V gene encodes CDR1 SEHNR and CDR2 FQNEAQ (reference sequence). The V end lost 5 bases, the J end lost 5 bases, and 7 bases lay between the germline ends. This CDR3 region has 11 residues.